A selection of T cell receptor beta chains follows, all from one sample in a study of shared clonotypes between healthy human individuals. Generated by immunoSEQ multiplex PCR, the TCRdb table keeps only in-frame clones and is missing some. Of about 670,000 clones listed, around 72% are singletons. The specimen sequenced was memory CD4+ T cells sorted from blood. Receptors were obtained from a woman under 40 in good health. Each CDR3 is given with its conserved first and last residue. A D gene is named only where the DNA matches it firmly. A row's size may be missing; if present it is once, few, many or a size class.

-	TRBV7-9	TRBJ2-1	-	CASSAIQGRFF	TGTGCCAGCAGCGCTATACAGGGCAGGTTCTTC
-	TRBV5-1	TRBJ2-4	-	CASSLLGGDIQYF	TGCGCCAGCAGCTTACTGGGTGGAGACATTCAGTACTTC
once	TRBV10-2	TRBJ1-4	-	CASSAEREGKLFF	TGCGCCAGCAGCGCAGAAAGGGAGGGAAAACTGTTTTTT
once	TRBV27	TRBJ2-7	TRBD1	CASSLSIPDRGYEQYF	TGTGCCAGCAGTTTATCGATCCCCGACAGGGGCTACGAGCAGTACTTC
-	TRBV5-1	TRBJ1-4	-	CASSRGITGEGKLFF	TGCGCCAGCAGCCGTGGGATCACCGGAGAGGGAAAACTGTTTTTT
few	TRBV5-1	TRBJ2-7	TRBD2	CASSLALRLAGSYEQYF	TGCGCCAGCAGCTTGGCCCTACGACTAGCGGGCTCCTACGAGCAGTACTTC
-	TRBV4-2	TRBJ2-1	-	CASSQEGRFPSYNEQFF	TGTGCCAGCAGCCAAGAGGGGCGGTTTCCCTCCTACAATGAGCAGTTCTTC
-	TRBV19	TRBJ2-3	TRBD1	CASSIGGQPVDTQYF	TGTGCCAGTAGTATAGGGGGACAGCCCGTAGATACGCAGTATTTT
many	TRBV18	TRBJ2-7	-	CASSRDTAYEQYF	TGTGCCAGCTCAAGGGACACCGCCTACGAGCAGTACTTC
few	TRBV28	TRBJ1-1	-	CASSLWGRGQGPTEAFF	TGTGCCAGCAGTTTATGGGGCAGGGGTCAAGGACCGACTGAAGCTTTCTTT
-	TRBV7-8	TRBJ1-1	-	CASSLAEGQLNTEAFF	TGTGCCAGCAGCTTAGCTGAAGGGCAGTTGAACACTGAAGCTTTCTTT
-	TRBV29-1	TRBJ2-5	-	CSVGQVKRTQYF	TGCAGCGTTGGACAGGTTAAGAGAACCCAGTACTTC
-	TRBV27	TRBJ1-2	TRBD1	CATRPGTAYGYTF	TGTGCCACTCGACCAGGGACAGCTTATGGCTACACCTTC
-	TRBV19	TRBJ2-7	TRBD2	CASSNLAVGAYEQYF	TGTGCCAGTAGCAACCTAGCGGTGGGCGCCTACGAGCAGTACTTC
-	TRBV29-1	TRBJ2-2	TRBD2	CSSSLAGAGELFF	TGCAGCTCTTCCCTCGCGGGGGCCGGGGAGCTGTTTTTT
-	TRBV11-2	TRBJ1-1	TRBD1	CASSLSDRGNTEAFF	TGTGCCAGCAGCTTATCGGACAGGGGGAACACTGAAGCTTTCTTT
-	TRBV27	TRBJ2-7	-	CASSLSLHAEAPYEQYF	TGTGCCAGCAGTTTATCCCTTCACGCGGAGGCACCTTACGAGCAGTACTTC
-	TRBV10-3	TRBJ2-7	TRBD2	CAISEYSDGTTISYEQYF	TGTGCCATCAGTGAGTACTCAGACGGGACTACCATCTCCTACGAGCAGTACTTC
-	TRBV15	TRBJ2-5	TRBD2	CATSREIGGNSGRSGQETQYF	TGTGCCACCAGCAGAGAGATCGGTGGAAATAGCGGGAGATCCGGCCAAGAGACCCAGTACTTC
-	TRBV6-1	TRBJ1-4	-	CASSGYGGANEKLFF	TGTGCCAGCAGTGGATATGGTGGTGCTAATGAAAAACTGTTTTTT
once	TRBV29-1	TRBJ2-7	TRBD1	CSASGTGFEQYF	TGCAGCGCATCCGGGACAGGGTTCGAGCAGTACTTC
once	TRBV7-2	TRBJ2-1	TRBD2	CASSNSGRSSYNEQFF	TGTGCCAGCAGCAATAGCGGGAGGAGCTCCTACAATGAGCAGTTCTTC
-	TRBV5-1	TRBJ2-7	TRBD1	CASSLAGGSYEQYF	TGCGCCAGCAGCTTGGCAGGGGGCTCCTACGAGCAGTACTTC
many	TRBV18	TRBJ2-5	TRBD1	CASSPGTVQETQYF	TGTGCCAGCTCACCCGGGACAGTCCAAGAGACCCAGTACTTC
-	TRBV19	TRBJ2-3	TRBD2	CASGGLAGGPLGDTQYF	TGTGCCAGTGGGGGGCTAGCGGGAGGGCCGCTGGGAGATACGCAGTATTTT
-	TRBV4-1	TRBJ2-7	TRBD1	CASSQAPGQGYEQYF	TGCGCCAGCAGCCAGGCTCCGGGACAGGGCTACGAGCAGTACTTC
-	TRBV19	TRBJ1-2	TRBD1	CASSTRDSLYYGYTF	TGTGCCAGTAGTACCCGGGACAGCCTCTACTATGGCTACACCTTC
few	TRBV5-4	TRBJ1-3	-	CASSLQGSGNTIYF	TGTGCCAGCAGCTTACAGGGCTCTGGAAACACCATATATTTT
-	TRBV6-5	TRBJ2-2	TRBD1	CASSTDRAWAGELFF	TGTGCCAGCAGTACGGACAGGGCATGGGCCGGGGAGCTGTTTTTT
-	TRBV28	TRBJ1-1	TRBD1	CASDSQGAVLTEAFF	TGTGCCAGCGACTCGCAGGGGGCGGTACTCACTGAAGCTTTCTTT
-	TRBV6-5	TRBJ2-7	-	CASSDSEGGSYEQYF	TGTGCCAGCAGTGACTCAGAGGGGGGGTCCTACGAGCAGTACTTC
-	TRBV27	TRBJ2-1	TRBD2	CASSPLAGAYNEQFF	TGTGCCAGCAGTCCTCTAGCGGGTGCCTACAATGAGCAGTTCTTC
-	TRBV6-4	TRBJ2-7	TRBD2	CASRRLGLAGRQVYEQYF	TGTGCCAGCAGAAGGCTGGGACTAGCGGGTCGCCAGGTATACGAGCAGTACTTC
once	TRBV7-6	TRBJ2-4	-	CASRVRERRRNGIQYF	TGTGCCAGCAGAGTCAGGGAGCGCCGCCGAAATGGCATTCAGTACTTC
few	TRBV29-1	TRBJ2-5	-	CSVGLAGAETQYF	TGCAGCGTTGGATTAGCCGGTGCGGAGACCCAGTACTTC
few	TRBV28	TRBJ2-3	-	CASSSPGDTQYF	TGTGCCAGCAGTTCACCAGGAGATACGCAGTATTTT
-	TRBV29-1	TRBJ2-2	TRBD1	CSVGTGTNTGELFF	TGCAGCGTCGGGACAGGGACGAACACCGGGGAGCTGTTTTTT
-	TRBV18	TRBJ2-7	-	CASSSDYEQYF	TGTGCCAGCTCATCAGACTACGAGCAGTACTTC
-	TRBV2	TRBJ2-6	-	CASSDLDFSGANVLTF	TGTGCCAGCAGTGATTTAGACTTCTCTGGGGCCAACGTCCTGACTTTC
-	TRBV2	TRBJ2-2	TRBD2	CASQQGTSGTGELFF	TGTGCCAGCCAACAAGGGACTAGCGGCACCGGGGAGCTGTTTTTT
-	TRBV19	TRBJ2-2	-	CASSIWSRTGELFF	TGTGCCAGTAGTATATGGAGTCGGACCGGGGAGCTGTTTTTT
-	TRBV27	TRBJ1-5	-	CASRRGMDQPQHF	TGTGCCAGCAGGAGGGGGATGGATCAGCCCCAGCATTTT
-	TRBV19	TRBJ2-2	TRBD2	CASSGRENTGELFF	TGTGCCAGCAGCGGGAGGGAGAACACCGGGGAGCTGTTTTTT
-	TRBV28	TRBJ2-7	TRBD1	CASSPTGEVYEQYF	TGTGCCAGCAGCCCGACAGGGGAGGTCTACGAGCAGTACTTC
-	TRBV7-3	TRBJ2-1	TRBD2	CASPPGGVPYNEQFF	TGTGCCAGCCCCCCCGGGGGGGTCCCCTACAATGAGCAGTTCTTC
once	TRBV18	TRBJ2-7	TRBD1	CASSPGQGNEQYF	TGTGCCAGCTCACCGGGACAGGGAAACGAGCAGTACTTC
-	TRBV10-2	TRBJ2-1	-	CASSESKGHKQFF	TGCGCCAGCAGTGAGTCGAAGGGGCACAAGCAGTTCTTC
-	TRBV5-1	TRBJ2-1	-	CASSLDSYNEQFF	TGCGCCAGCAGCCTAGACAGTTACAATGAGCAGTTCTTC
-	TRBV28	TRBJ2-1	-	CASSPGPPASYEQFF	TGTGCCAGCAGTCCGGGACCCCCGGCGAGCTATGAGCAGTTCTTC
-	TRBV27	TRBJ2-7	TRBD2	CASRGSREGQTEQYF	TGTGCCAGCAGGGGGTCGCGGGAGGGCCAGACCGAGCAGTACTTC
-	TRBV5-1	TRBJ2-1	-	CASSYGQGSSYNEQFF	TGCGCCAGCAGCTACGGCCAGGGTTCCTCCTACAATGAGCAGTTCTTC
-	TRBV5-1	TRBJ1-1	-	CASSLGGVKDTEAFF	TGCGCCAGCAGCTTAGGAGGGGTCAAGGACACTGAAGCTTTCTTT
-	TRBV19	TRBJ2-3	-	CASSPPGPTDTQYF	TGTGCCAGTAGTCCGCCCGGACCCACAGATACGCAGTATTTT
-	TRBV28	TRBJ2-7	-	CASSLGQKVSGEQYF	TGTGCCAGCAGTTTGGGCCAGAAAGTATCTGGCGAGCAGTACTTC